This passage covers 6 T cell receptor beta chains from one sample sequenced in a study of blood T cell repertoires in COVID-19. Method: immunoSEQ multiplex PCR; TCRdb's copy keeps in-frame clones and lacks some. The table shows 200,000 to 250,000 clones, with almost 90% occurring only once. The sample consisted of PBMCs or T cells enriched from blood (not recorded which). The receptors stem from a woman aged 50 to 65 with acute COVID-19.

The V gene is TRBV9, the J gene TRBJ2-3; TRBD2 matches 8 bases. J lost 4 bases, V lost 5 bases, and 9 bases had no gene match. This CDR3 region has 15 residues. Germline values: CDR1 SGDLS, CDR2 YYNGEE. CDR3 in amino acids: CASSSSGSVADTQYF. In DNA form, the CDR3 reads TGTGCCAGCAGTTCAAGCGGGAGTGTAGCAGATACGCAGTATTTT.

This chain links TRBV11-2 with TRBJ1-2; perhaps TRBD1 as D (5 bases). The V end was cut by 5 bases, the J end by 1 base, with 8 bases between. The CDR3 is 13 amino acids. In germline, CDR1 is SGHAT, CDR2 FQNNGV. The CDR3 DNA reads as TGTGCCAGCAGCACCAGGGTTAACTATGGCTACACCTTC. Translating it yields CASSTRVNYGYTF.

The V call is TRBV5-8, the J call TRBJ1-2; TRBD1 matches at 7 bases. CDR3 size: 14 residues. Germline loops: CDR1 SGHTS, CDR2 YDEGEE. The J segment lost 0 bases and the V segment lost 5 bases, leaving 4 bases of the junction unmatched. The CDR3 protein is CASRLGTANYGYTF. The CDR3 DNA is TGTGCCAGCAGACTCGGGACAGCTAACTATGGCTACACCTTC.

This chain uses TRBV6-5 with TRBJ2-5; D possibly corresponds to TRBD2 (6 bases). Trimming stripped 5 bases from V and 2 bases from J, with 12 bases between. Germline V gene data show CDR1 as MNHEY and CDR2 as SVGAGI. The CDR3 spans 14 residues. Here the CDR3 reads CASSPGTAQETQYF. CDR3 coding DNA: TGTGCCAGCAGTCCCGGGACTGCGCAAGAGACCCAGTACTTC.

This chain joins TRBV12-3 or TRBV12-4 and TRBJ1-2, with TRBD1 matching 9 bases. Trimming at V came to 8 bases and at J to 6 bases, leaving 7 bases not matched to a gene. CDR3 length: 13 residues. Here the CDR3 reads CASSGTGSNGYTF. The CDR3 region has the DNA TGTGCCAGCTCCGGGACAGGGAGTAATGGCTACACCTTC.

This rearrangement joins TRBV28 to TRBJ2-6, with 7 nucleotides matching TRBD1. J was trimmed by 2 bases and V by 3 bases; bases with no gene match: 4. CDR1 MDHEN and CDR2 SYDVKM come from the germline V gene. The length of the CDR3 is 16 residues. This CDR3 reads CASSFYRGPGANVLTF. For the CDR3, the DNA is TGTGCCAGCAGTTTTTACAGGGGCCCTGGGGCCAACGTCCTGACTTTC.